This TCR beta chain was sequenced in a study of blood T cell repertoires in COVID-19. Study background: Sites in the United States, Italy and Spain provided acute and convalescent COVID-19 samples. PBMCs, B-cell-depleted T cells, or T cells provided the cDNA or gDNA that made up the material.

This CDR3 is 12 amino acids long. V was clipped by 2 bases and J by 16 bases, with 15 bases between them. As originally analysed: Counts of nucleated cells, estimated from reference gene primer amplification, were obtained. The table came from immunoSEQ multiplex PCR; TCRdb's copy has only in-frame clones and leaves some out. The DNA was the basis for D and trimming; V, J and clone size are from that table. Here the sample spans roughly 100,000 clones, roughly 84% being singletons. The V call is TRBV12-3 or TRBV12-4, the J call TRBJ1-3; D call uncertain. Sequencing used peripheral blood. This receptor was identified in a human donor in a cohort sampled during active COVID-19. DNA for the CDR3: TGTGCCAGCAGTTTATCGGATCGCGGGGTGTATTTT. This codes for CASSLSDRGVYF.